The present T cell receptor (beta chain) was sequenced within a study of blood T cell repertoires in COVID-19. Across the whole study: Acute and convalescent COVID-19 specimens originated in the United States, Italy and Spain.

In the authors' methods: Reference gene primer amplification gave nucleated cell count estimates. Method: immunoSEQ multiplex PCR; TCRdb's copy keeps in-frame clones and lacks some. The DNA was the basis for D and trimming; V, J and clone size are from that table. The sample consists of some 99,000 clones, approximately 82% of them appearing once. The germline CDR1 and CDR2 sequences are DFQATT and SNEGSKA (reference sequence). CDR3 length equals 11 residues. The trim removed 3 bases at V and 7 bases at J, leaving 2 bases unmatched. Sequences were obtained from peripheral blood. The TCR sequence derives from a woman older than 75 with active or convalescent COVID-19. This chain joins TRBV20-1 and TRBJ1-2; the match to TRBD1 covers 7 bases. CDR3 region: CSASTGAGYTF. CDR3 DNA: TGCAGTGCTAGCACAGGGGCTGGCTACACCTTC.